These T cell receptor beta chains were read from a single sample in a study of blood T cells in healthy people across ages. TCRdb re-derived calls from the 5' RACE reads in MiXCR, one entry per CDR3 protein. Of about 1.5 million distinct CDR3 sequences in the sample, roughly 40% were seen once. Material for sequencing was blood. The receptor set was obtained from a woman aged 18-35 years in good health. Each CDR3 is given with its conserved first and last residue. The order of the fields is V gene, J gene, clone size, D gene, CDR3 length, CDR3 DNA, CDR3 protein. The D gene is left open where the match is weak. A clone size is listed for some rows: how often the clone was seen (once, few, many), or a class if it is expanded.

v_call: TRBV20-1; j_call: TRBJ2-2; clone_size: once; d_call: NA; cdr3_length: 15; cdr3_nt: TGCAGTGCAGATAACGGGACCCCCAACACCGGGGAGCTGTTTTTT; cdr3_aa: CSADNGTPNTGELFF
v_call: TRBV11-3; j_call: TRBJ2-3; clone_size: NA; d_call: NA; cdr3_length: 14; cdr3_nt: TGTGCCAGCAGCTTAGATCGTGTGTCCAATACGCAGTATTTT; cdr3_aa: CASSLDRVSNTQYF
v_call: TRBV29-1; j_call: TRBJ1-1; clone_size: NA; d_call: TRBD1; cdr3_length: 13; cdr3_nt: TGCAGCGTCGCTCAGGGGGGCGAGACTGAAGCTTTCTTT; cdr3_aa: CSVAQGGETEAFF
v_call: TRBV20-1; j_call: TRBJ2-7; clone_size: NA; d_call: NA; cdr3_length: 14; cdr3_nt: TGCAGTGCTAGTCCGTCAGGTGTCTCCTACGAGCAGTACTTC; cdr3_aa: CSASPSGVSYEQYF
v_call: TRBV12-3/TRBV12-4; j_call: TRBJ2-7; clone_size: few; d_call: NA; cdr3_length: 13; cdr3_nt: TGTGCCAGCAGTACAGATTTCTCCTACGAGCAGTACTTC; cdr3_aa: CASSTDFSYEQYF
v_call: TRBV6-5; j_call: TRBJ2-7; clone_size: once; d_call: NA; cdr3_length: 14; cdr3_nt: TGTGCCAGCAGTTTCCTACCTCTGGGGGTCGAGCAGTACTTC; cdr3_aa: CASSFLPLGVEQYF
v_call: TRBV4-1; j_call: TRBJ2-3; clone_size: NA; d_call: NA; cdr3_length: 19; cdr3_nt: TGCGCCAGCAGCCAACAGAGGGGCCGCTCAACAACTAGCACAGATACGCAGTATTTT; cdr3_aa: CASSQQRGRSTTSTDTQYF
v_call: TRBV4-1; j_call: TRBJ1-3; clone_size: NA; d_call: NA; cdr3_length: 13; cdr3_nt: TGCGCCAGCAGCCAAAGCCATGGAAACACCATATATTTT; cdr3_aa: CASSQSHGNTIYF
v_call: TRBV27; j_call: TRBJ1-2; clone_size: few; d_call: NA; cdr3_length: 14; cdr3_nt: TGTGCCAGCAGTCCTATTGGATCCCTCTATGGCTACACCTTC; cdr3_aa: CASSPIGSLYGYTF
v_call: TRBV12-3/TRBV12-4; j_call: TRBJ2-3; clone_size: NA; d_call: TRBD1; cdr3_length: 14; cdr3_nt: TGTGCCAGCAGAGAAGACAGGGCCACAGATACGCAGTATTTT; cdr3_aa: CASREDRATDTQYF
v_call: TRBV4-1; j_call: TRBJ1-5; clone_size: NA; d_call: NA; cdr3_length: 17; cdr3_nt: TGCGCCAGCAGCCAAGATGAGGGGTTGGGGGTCAATCAGCCCCAGCATTTT; cdr3_aa: CASSQDEGLGVNQPQHF
v_call: TRBV29-1; j_call: TRBJ2-7; clone_size: few; d_call: TRBD1; cdr3_length: 14; cdr3_nt: TGCAGCGTCTCGGGACAGGGGGCCTCCTACGAGCAGTACTTC; cdr3_aa: CSVSGQGASYEQYF
v_call: TRBV12-3/TRBV12-4; j_call: TRBJ1-4; clone_size: few; d_call: NA; cdr3_length: 16; cdr3_nt: TGTGCCAGCAGTTTAAATACCGGCGGAACTAATGAAAAACTGTTTTTT; cdr3_aa: CASSLNTGGTNEKLFF
v_call: TRBV5-1; j_call: TRBJ2-3; clone_size: NA; d_call: NA; cdr3_length: 15; cdr3_nt: TGCGCCAGCCGCCGAACAGGGTCTCGCACAGATACGCAGTATTTT; cdr3_aa: CASRRTGSRTDTQYF
v_call: TRBV6-1; j_call: TRBJ2-1; clone_size: NA; d_call: NA; cdr3_length: 16; cdr3_nt: TGTGCCAGCAGTGCCGAGGCCGCGAGCTCCTACAATGAGCAGTTCTTC; cdr3_aa: CASSAEAASSYNEQFF
v_call: TRBV4-1; j_call: TRBJ2-3; clone_size: NA; d_call: TRBD2; cdr3_length: 17; cdr3_nt: TGCGCCAGCAGCCAAGTCCCCGGCGGGGGGGGTCAGGATACGCAGTATTTT; cdr3_aa: CASSQVPGGGGQDTQYF
v_call: TRBV18; j_call: TRBJ2-7; clone_size: NA; d_call: NA; cdr3_length: 14; cdr3_nt: TGTGCCAGCTCACTTGACACGTCTCGGAACGAGCAGTACTTC; cdr3_aa: CASSLDTSRNEQYF
v_call: TRBV9; j_call: TRBJ2-7; clone_size: NA; d_call: NA; cdr3_length: 16; cdr3_nt: TGTGCCAGCAGCCCCCGCTGGGACGTAGCCCCCAACGAGCAGTACTTC; cdr3_aa: CASSPRWDVAPNEQYF
v_call: TRBV12-3/TRBV12-4; j_call: TRBJ1-5; clone_size: once; d_call: TRBD1; cdr3_length: 14; cdr3_nt: TGTGCCAGCGGCGGGACAGGGGGTGGTCAGCCCCAGCATTTT; cdr3_aa: CASGGTGGGQPQHF
v_call: TRBV10-3; j_call: TRBJ2-1; clone_size: NA; d_call: NA; cdr3_length: 14; cdr3_nt: TGTGCCATCAAGGCTAGCGCGAGCTACAATGAGCAGTTCTTC; cdr3_aa: CAIKASASYNEQFF
v_call: TRBV5-1; j_call: TRBJ2-7; clone_size: few; d_call: TRBD2; cdr3_length: 14; cdr3_nt: TGCGCCAGCGCCATTAGCGGGAGTCCCTACGAGCAGTACTTC; cdr3_aa: CASAISGSPYEQYF
v_call: TRBV30; j_call: TRBJ1-2; clone_size: NA; d_call: NA; cdr3_length: 13; cdr3_nt: TGTGCCTGGAGTGGCGGGACGGGTGATGGCTACACCTTC; cdr3_aa: CAWSGGTGDGYTF
v_call: TRBV4-1; j_call: TRBJ2-5; clone_size: few; d_call: TRBD2; cdr3_length: 18; cdr3_nt: TGCGCCAGCAGCCAAGATAATGGAATAGCGGGATTCCAAGAGACCCAGTACTTC; cdr3_aa: CASSQDNGIAGFQETQYF